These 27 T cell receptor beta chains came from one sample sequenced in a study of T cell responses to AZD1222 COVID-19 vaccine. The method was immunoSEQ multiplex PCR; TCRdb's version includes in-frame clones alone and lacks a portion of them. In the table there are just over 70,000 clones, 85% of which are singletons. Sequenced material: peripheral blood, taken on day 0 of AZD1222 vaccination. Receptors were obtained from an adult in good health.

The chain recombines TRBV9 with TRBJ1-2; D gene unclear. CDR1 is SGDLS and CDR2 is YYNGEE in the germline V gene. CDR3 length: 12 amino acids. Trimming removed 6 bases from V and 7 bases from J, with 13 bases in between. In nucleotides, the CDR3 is TGTGCCAGCAATACCGGTATGGGTGGCTACACCTTC. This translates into CASNTGMGGYTF.

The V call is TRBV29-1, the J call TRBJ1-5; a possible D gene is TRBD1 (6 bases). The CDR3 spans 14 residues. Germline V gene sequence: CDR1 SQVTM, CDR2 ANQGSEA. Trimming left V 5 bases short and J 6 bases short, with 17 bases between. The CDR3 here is CSVSLTGIGQPQHF. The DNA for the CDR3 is TGCAGCGTTTCACTTACAGGGATCGGTCAGCCCCAGCATTTT.

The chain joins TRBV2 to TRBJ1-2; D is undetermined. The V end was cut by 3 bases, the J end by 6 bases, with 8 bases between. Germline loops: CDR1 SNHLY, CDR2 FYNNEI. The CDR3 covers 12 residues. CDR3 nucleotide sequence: TGTGCCAGCAGTGACGCGGCGGATGGCTACACCTTC. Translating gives CASSDAADGYTF.

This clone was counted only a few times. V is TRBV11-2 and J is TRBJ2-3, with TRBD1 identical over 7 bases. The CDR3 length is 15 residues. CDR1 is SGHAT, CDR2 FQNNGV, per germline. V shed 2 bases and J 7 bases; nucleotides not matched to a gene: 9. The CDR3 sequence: CASSLTGVPTYTQYF. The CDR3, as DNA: TGTGCCAGCAGCTTAACAGGGGTACCCACGTATACGCAGTATTTT.

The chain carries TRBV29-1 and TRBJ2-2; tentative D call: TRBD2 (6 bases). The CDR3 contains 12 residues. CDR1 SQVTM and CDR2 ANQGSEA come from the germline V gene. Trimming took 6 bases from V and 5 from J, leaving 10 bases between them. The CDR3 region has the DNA TGCAGCGTGGAGCGGGTAACCGGGGAGCTGTTTTTT. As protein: CSVERVTGELFF.

The CDR3 nucleotides read TGTGCCAGCAGCCAAGCCGCGGCAGTCGATGGCTACACCTTC. This gives the protein CASSQAAAVDGYTF. This rearrangement joins TRBV14 to TRBJ1-2, with D uncertain. Deletions cut 1 base from V and 6 bases from J, with 12 bases between. The CDR3 loop spans 14 amino acids. Germline CDR1 reads SGHDN; CDR2 reads FVKESK.

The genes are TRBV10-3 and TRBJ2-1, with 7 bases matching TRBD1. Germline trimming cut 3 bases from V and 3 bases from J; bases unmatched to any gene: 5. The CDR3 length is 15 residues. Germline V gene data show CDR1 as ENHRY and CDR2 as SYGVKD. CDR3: CAISELGGRYNEQFF. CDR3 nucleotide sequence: TGTGCCATCAGTGAATTAGGGGGCCGCTACAATGAGCAGTTCTTC.

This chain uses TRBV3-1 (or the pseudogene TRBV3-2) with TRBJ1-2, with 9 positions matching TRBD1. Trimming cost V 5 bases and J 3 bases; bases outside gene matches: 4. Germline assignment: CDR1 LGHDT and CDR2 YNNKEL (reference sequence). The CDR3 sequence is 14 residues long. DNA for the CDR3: TGTGCCAGCAGCTTCCGGACAGGGGACTATGGCTACACCTTC. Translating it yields CASSFRTGDYGYTF.

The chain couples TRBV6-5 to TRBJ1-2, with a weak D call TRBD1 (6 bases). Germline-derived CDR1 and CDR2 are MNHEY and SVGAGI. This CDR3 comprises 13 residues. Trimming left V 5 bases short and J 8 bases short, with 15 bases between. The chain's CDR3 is CASSKTGVRGYTF. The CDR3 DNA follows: TGTGCCAGCAGTAAGACAGGTGTACGAGGCTACACCTTC.

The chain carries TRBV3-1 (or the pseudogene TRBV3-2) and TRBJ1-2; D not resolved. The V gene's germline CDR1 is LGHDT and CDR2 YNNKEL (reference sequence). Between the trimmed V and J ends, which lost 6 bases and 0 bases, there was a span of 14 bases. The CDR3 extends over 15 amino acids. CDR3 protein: CASRTSTAANYGYTF. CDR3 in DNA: TGTGCCAGCAGAACCTCCACCGCGGCTAACTATGGCTACACCTTC.

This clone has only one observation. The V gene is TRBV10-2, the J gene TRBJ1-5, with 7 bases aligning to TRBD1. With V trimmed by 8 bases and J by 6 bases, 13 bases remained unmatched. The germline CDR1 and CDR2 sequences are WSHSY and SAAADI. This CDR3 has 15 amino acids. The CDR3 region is CASHETGREGQPQHF. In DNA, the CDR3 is TGCGCCAGCCATGAGACAGGGCGCGAGGGTCAGCCCCAGCATTTT.

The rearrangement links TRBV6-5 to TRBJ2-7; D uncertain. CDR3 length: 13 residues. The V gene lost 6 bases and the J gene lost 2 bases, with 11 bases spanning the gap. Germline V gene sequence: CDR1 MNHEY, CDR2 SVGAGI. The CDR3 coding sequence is TGTGCCAGCAGGTTAGGACCCCCCTACGAGCAGTACTTC. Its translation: CASRLGPPYEQYF.

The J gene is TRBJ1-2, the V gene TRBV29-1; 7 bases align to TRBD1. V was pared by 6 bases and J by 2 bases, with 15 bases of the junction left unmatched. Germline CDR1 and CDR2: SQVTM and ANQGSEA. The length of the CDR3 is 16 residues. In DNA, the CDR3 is TGCAGCGTCTACGGACTGATGGGGACAGTAAACTATGGCTACACCTTC. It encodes CSVYGLMGTVNYGYTF. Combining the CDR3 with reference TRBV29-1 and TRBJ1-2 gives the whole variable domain SAVISQKPSRDICQRGTSLTIQCQVDSQVTMMFWYRQQPGQSLTLIATANQGSEATYESGFVIDKFPISRPNLTFSTLTVSNMSPEDSSIYLCSVYGLMGTVNYGYTFGSGTRLTVV.

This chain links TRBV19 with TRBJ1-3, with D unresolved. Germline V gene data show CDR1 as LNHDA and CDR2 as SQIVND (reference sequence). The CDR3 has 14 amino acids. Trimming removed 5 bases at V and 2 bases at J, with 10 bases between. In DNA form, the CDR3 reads TGTGCCAGTAGTCCCAGGTCGGCTGGAAACACCATATATTTT. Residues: CASSPRSAGNTIYF.

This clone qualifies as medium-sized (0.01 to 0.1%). Here the CDR3 DNA reads TGTGCCAGCAGCTCGGATGGGTTCGGGTCACCCCTCCACTTT. Its protein is CASSSDGFGSPLHF. The chain is built from TRBV11-1 and TRBJ1-6; D unresolved. CDR3 length: 14 residues. Deletions cut 4 bases from V and 10 bases from J, with 14 bases between. CDR1 SGHAT and CDR2 FQDESV come from the germline V gene (reference sequence).

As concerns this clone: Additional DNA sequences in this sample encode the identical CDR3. The CDR3 bases are TGTGCCAGCAGTCCAGGGCATGGCTACACCTTC. Translating it yields CASSPGHGYTF. V and J are TRBV12-3 or TRBV12-4 and TRBJ1-2; tentative D call: TRBD1 (5 bases). V lost 5 bases and J 6 bases, leaving 7 bases between the germline ends. This CDR3 contains 11 residues.

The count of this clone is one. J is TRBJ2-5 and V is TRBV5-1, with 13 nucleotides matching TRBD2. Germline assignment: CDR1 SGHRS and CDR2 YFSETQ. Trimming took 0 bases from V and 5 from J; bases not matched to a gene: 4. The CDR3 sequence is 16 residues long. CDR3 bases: TGCGCCAGCAGCTTGGGGACTAGCGGGAGTAGTGAGACCCAGTACTTC. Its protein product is CASSLGTSGSSETQYF.

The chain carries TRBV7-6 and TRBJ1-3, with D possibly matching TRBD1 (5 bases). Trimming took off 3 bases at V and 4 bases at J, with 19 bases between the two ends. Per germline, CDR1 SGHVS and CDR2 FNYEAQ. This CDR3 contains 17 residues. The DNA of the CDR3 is TGTGCCAGCAGCTTTACCCCTGACAGTGCTCTGGGAAACACCATATATTTT. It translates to CASSFTPDSALGNTIYF.

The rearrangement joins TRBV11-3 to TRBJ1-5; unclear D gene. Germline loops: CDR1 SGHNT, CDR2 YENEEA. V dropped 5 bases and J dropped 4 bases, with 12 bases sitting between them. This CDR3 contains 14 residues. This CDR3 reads CASSRTGENQPQHF. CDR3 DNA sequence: TGTGCCAGCAGCCGGACCGGGGAGAATCAGCCCCAGCATTTT.

The CDR3 region is CASREGNMNTEAFF. As DNA, the CDR3 is TGTGCCAGCAGGGAAGGGAATATGAACACTGAAGCTTTCTTT. J is TRBJ1-1 and V is TRBV6-4; D is ambiguous. The CDR3 is made up of 14 amino acids. The V gene lost 6 bases and the J gene lost 0 bases, with 11 bases spanning the gap. CDR1 MRHNA and CDR2 SNTAGT come from the germline V gene.

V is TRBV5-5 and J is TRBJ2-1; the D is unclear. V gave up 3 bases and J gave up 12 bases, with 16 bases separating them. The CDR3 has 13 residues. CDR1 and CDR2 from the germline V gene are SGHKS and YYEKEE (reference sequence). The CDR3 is CASSSNPVDLQFF. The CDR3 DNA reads TGTGCCAGCAGCTCAAATCCGGTCGATCTGCAGTTCTTC.

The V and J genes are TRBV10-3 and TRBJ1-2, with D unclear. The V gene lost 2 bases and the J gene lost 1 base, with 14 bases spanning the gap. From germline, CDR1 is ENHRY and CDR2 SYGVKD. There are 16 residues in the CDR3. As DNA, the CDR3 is TGTGCCATCAGTGAGAGACCTGGACGGTTTAACTATGGCTACACCTTC. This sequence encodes CAISERPGRFNYGYTF.

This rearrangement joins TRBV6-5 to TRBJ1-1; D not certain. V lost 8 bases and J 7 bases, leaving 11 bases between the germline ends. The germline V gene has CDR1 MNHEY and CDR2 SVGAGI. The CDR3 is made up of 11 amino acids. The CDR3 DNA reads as TGTGCCAGCCAAGGGTGGCATGAAGCTTTCTTT. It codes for CASQGWHEAFF.

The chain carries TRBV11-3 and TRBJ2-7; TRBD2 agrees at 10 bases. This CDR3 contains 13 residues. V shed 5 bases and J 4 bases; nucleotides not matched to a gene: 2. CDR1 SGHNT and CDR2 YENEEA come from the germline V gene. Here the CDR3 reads CASSQREGYEQYF. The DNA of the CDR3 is TGTGCCAGCAGCCAGCGGGAGGGTTACGAGCAGTACTTC.

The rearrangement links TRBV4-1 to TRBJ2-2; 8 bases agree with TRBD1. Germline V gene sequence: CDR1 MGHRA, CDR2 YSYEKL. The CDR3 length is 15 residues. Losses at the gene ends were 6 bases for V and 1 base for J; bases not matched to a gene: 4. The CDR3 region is CASRTGGLNTGELFF. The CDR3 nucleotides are TGCGCCAGCAGAACAGGGGGTTTGAACACCGGGGAGCTGTTTTTT.

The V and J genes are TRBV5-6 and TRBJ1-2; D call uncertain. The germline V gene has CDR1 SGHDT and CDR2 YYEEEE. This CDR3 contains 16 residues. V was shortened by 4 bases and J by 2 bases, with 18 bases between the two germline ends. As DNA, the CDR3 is TGTGCCAGCAGCCTTCTGTCTTTAGTGAGAAACTATGGCTACACCTTC. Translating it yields CASSLLSLVRNYGYTF.

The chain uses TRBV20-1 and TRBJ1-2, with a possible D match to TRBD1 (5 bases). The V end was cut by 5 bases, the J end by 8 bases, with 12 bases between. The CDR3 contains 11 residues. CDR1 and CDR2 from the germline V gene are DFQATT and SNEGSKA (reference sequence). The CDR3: CSARRGKGYTF. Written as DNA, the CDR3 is TGCAGTGCTCGCCGGGGGAAGGGCTACACCTTC.